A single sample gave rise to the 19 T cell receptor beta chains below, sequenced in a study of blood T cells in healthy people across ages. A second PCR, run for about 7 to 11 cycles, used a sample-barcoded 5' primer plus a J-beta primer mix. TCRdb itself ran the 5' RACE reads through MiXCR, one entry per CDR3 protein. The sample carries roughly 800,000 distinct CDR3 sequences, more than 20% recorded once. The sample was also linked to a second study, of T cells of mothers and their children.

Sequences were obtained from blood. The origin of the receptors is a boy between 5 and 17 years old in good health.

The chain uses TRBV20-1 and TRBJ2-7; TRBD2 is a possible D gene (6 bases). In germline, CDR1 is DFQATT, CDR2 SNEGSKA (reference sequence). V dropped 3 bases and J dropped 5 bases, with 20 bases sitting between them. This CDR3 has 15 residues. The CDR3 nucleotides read TGCAGTGCTAGGAAGCCTGGAGGGCCAGGCAACGAGCAGTACTTC. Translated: CSARKPGGPGNEQYF.

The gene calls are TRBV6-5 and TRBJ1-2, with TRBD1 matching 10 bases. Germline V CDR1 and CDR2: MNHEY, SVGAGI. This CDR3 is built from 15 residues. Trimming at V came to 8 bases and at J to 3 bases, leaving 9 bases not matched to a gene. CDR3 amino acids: CASASGTGAYYGYTF. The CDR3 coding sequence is TGTGCCAGCGCCTCCGGGACAGGGGCTTACTATGGCTACACCTTC.

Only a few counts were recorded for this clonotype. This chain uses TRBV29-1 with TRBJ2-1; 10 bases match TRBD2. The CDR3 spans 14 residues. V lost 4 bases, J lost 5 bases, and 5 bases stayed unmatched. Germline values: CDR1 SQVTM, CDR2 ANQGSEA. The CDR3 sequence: CSVGRTSGHNEQFF. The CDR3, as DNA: TGCAGCGTTGGAAGGACTAGCGGACACAATGAGCAGTTCTTC.

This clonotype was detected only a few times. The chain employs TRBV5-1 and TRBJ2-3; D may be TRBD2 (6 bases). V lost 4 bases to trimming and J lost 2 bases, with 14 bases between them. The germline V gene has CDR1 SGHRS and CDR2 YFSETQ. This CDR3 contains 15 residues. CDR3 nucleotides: TGCGCCAGCAGCACAACGGGAGCGTCCACAGATACGCAGTATTTT. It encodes CASSTTGASTDTQYF.

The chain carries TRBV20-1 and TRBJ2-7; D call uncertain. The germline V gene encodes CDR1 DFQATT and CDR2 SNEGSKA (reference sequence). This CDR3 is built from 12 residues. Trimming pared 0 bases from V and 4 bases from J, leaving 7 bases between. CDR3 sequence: CSARDGDYEQYF. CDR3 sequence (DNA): TGCAGTGCTAGAGATGGAGATTACGAGCAGTACTTC.

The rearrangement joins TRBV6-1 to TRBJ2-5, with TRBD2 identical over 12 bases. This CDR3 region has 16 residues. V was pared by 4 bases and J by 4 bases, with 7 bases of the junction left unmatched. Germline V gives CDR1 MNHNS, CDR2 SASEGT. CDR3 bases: TGTGCCAGCAGTGGACTAGCGGGAGTAGAAAGAGAGACCCAGTACTTC. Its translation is CASSGLAGVERETQYF.

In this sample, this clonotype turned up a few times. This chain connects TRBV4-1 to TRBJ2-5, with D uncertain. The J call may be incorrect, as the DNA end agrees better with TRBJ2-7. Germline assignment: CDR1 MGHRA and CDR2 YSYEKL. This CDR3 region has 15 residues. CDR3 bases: TGCGCCAGCAGCCAAGATAGGGCTCTAGGTGACGAGCAGTACTTC. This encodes CASSQDRALGDEQYF.

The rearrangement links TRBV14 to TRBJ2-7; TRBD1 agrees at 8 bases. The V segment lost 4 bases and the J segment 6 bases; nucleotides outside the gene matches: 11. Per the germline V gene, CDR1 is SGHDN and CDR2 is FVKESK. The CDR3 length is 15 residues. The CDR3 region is CASSLRDRPAGEQYF. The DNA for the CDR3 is TGTGCCAGCAGCCTAAGGGACAGGCCTGCCGGCGAGCAGTACTTC.

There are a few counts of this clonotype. Written as DNA, the CDR3 is TGTGCCAGCGCGGGACAGCAAGAGACCCAGTACTTC. The encoded protein is CASAGQQETQYF. This sequence joins TRBV5-5 and TRBJ2-5; tentatively, D is TRBD1 (7 bases). CDR1 and CDR2 from the germline V gene are SGHKS and YYEKEE (reference sequence). V was shortened by 7 bases and J by 2 bases, with 9 bases between the two germline ends. The CDR3 loop spans 12 amino acids.

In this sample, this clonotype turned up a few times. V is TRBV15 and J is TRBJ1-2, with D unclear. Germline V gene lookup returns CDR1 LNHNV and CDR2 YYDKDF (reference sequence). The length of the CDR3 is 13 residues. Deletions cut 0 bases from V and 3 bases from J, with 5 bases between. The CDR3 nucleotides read TGTGCCACCAGCAGAGATAGGTACTATGGCTACACCTTC. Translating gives CATSRDRYYGYTF.

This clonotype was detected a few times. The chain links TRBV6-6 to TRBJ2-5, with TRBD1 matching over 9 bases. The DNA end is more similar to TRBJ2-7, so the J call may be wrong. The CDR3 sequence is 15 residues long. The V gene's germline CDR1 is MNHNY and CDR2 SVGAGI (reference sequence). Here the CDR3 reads CASSRTPQGAHEQYF. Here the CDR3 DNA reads TGTGCCAGCAGCCGAACGCCACAGGGGGCCCACGAGCAGTACTTC.

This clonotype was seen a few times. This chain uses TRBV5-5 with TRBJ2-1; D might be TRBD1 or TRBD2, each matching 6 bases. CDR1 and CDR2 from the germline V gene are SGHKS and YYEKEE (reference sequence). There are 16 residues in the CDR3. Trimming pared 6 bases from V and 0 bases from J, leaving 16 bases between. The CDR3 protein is CASTLFPGASYNEQFF. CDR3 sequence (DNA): TGTGCCAGCACTCTGTTTCCGGGGGCCTCCTACAATGAGCAGTTCTTC.

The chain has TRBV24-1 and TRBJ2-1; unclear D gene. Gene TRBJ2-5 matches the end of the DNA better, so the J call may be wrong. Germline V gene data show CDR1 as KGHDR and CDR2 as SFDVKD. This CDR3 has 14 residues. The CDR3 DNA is TGTGCCACCAGTGACCCGTCAGGCGGCGAGACCCAGTACTTC. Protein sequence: CATSDPSGGETQYF.

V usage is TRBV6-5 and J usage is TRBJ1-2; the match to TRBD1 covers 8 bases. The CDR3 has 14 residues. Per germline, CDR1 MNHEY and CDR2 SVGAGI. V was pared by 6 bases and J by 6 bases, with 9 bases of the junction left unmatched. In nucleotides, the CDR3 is TGTGCCAGCAGCTCCACGGACAGGGTCAATGGCTACACCTTC. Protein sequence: CASSSTDRVNGYTF.

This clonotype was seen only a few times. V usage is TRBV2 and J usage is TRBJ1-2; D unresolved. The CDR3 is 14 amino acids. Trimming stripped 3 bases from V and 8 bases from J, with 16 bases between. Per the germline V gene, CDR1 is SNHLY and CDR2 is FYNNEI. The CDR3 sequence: CASSDRIYSRGYTF. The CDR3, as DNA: TGTGCCAGCAGTGATAGGATCTACTCCAGAGGCTACACCTTC.

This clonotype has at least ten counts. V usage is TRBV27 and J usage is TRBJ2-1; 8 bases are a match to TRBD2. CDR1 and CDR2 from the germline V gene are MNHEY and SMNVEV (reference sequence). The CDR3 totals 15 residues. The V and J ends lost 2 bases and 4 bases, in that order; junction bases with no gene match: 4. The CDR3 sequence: CASSLGPSGYNEQFF. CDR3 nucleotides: TGTGCCAGCAGTTTAGGGCCTAGCGGGTACAATGAGCAGTTCTTC.

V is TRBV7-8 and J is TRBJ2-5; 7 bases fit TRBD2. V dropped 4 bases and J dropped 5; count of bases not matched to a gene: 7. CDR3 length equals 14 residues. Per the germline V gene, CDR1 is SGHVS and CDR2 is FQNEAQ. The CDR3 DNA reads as TGTGCCAGCAGCTGGGGGGGTACCCCGGAGACCCAGTACTTC. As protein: CASSWGGTPETQYF.

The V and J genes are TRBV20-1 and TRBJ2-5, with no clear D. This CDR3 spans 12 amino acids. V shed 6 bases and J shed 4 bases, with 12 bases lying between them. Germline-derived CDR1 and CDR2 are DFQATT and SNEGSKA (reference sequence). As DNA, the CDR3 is TGCAGTGCCCCCCGGACCCCAGAGACCCAGTACTTC. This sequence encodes CSAPRTPETQYF.

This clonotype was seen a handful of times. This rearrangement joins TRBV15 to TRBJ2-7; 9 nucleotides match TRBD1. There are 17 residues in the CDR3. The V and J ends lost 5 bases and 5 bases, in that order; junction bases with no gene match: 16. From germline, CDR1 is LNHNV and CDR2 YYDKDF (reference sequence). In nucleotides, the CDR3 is TGTGCCACCAGCCCGCAGCCCCCCGGGACAGGGTTACACGAGCAGTACTTC. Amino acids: CATSPQPPGTGLHEQYF.